This passage covers 11 T cell receptor beta chains from one sample sequenced in a study of blood T cell repertoires in COVID-19. The protocol was immunoSEQ multiplex PCR, while the TCRdb copy is restricted to in-frame clones and leaves out a portion. In the table there are 90,000 to 150,000 clones, about 80% of which are singletons. The sample consisted of peripheral blood. The source of these receptors is a woman over 75 with acute or convalescent COVID-19.

J is TRBJ1-2 and V is TRBV5-1; possibly TRBD1 for D (6 bases). Trimming pared 4 bases from V and 5 bases from J, leaving 15 bases between. This CDR3 contains 14 residues. Germline loops: CDR1 SGHRS, CDR2 YFSETQ. The CDR3 reads CASSAAGTQYGYTF. In nucleotides, the CDR3 is TGCGCCAGCAGCGCAGCCGGGACACAATATGGCTACACCTTC.

The genes are TRBV18 and TRBJ2-4; the match to TRBD1 covers 7 bases. After removal of 6 bases from V and 8 bases from J, the junction contained 4 bases not matched to a gene. Germline lookup yields CDR1 KGHSH and CDR2 LQKENI. This CDR3 contains 12 residues. CDR3 residues: CASSKQGDIQYF. Here the CDR3 DNA reads TGTGCCAGCTCCAAGCAGGGGGACATTCAGTACTTC.

This clone was found a few times. The genes are TRBV9 and TRBJ1-2; unclear D gene. V was shortened by 4 bases and J by 0 bases, with 13 bases between the two germline ends. This CDR3 region has 15 residues. The V gene's germline CDR1 is SGDLS and CDR2 YYNGEE. In DNA form, the CDR3 reads TGTGCCAGCAGCCCCGACTTTTCTTCTAACTATGGCTACACCTTC. It translates to CASSPDFSSNYGYTF.

The rearrangement links TRBV7-3 to TRBJ1-1; D is possibly TRBD1 (5 bases). Per germline, CDR1 SGHTA and CDR2 FQGTGA. Trimming took off 2 bases at V and 1 base at J, with 5 bases between the two ends. The CDR3 covers 13 residues. The CDR3 nucleotides read TGTGCCAGCAGCTTAGGACAGAACACTGAAGCTTTCTTT. Amino acid sequence: CASSLGQNTEAFF.

The chain joins TRBV2 to TRBJ2-3; D perhaps matches TRBD2 (6 bases). The CDR3 covers 14 residues. Germline CDR1 is SNHLY and CDR2 is FYNNEI. Trimming shortened V by 4 bases and J by 4 bases, and 12 bases separated the two germline ends. The CDR3 sequence: CASSGGVRSDTQYF. The CDR3 nucleotides are TGTGCCAGCAGTGGCGGGGTTCGGTCAGATACGCAGTATTTT. Supplemented by reference TRBV2 and TRBJ2-3, the full variable domain reads EPEVTQTPSHQVTQMGQEVILRCVPISNHLYFYWYRQILGQKVEFLVSFYNNEISEKSEIFDDQFSVERPDGSNFTLKIRSTKLEDSAMYFCASSGGVRSDTQYFGPGTRLTVL.

The chain combines TRBV5-1 with TRBJ1-3; unclear D gene. From germline, CDR1 is SGHRS and CDR2 YFSETQ. The V and J ends lost 4 bases and 0 bases respectively, with 23 bases between them. The CDR3 is 19 residues long. The CDR3 bases are TGCGCCAGCAGCCCCGAACCGGCTTCGGGGATCCTCTCTGGAAACACCATATATTTT. As protein: CASSPEPASGILSGNTIYF.

By its share, this clone is medium-sized. The rearrangement joins TRBV30 to TRBJ1-6, with D unclear. CDR1 is GTSNPN and CDR2 is SVGIG in the germline V gene (reference sequence). Trimming stripped 5 bases from V and 4 bases from J, with 12 bases between. CDR3 length: 14 amino acids. The DNA for the CDR3 is TGTGCCTGGCGGTTGGGAGCTTATAATTCACCCCTCCACTTT. Protein product: CAWRLGAYNSPLHF.

The genes are TRBV11-3 and TRBJ1-1; perhaps TRBD1 as D (5 bases). The length of the CDR3 is 15 residues. Trimming pared 1 base from V and 0 bases from J, leaving 9 bases between. Germline assignment: CDR1 SGHNT and CDR2 YENEEA. CDR3 coding DNA: TGTGCCAGCAGCTTAGGAACAGGTCTGAACACTGAAGCTTTCTTT. Residues: CASSLGTGLNTEAFF.

This chain links TRBV7-2 with TRBJ2-3; the match to TRBD2 covers 11 bases. The germline V gene has CDR1 SGHTA and CDR2 FQGNSA. V gave up 1 base and J gave up 7 bases; unmatched junction bases: 7. This CDR3 has 16 residues. The CDR3 DNA is TGTGCCAGCAGCTTAGATAGCGGGGGGGCGGTGAATACGCAGTATTTT. Translation gives CASSLDSGGAVNTQYF.

CDR3 in amino acids: CASSLGGGKKLFF. The CDR3 nucleotides are TGTGCCAGCAGCTTGGGAGGAGGGAAAAAACTGTTTTTT. This chain joins TRBV5-6 and TRBJ1-4; D remains ambiguous. Germline lookup yields CDR1 SGHDT and CDR2 YYEEEE. The ends were cut back, 0 bases at V and 9 bases at J, with 9 bases in the middle. The CDR3 loop spans 13 amino acids.

The chain links TRBV3-1 (or the pseudogene TRBV3-2) to TRBJ1-4, with 11 bases identical to TRBD1. The germline gives CDR1 LGHDT, CDR2 YNNKEL (reference sequence). The CDR3 covers 17 residues. V shed 5 bases and J 5 bases; nucleotides not matched to a gene: 10. The CDR3 protein is CASSYPRDRGTNEKLFF. CDR3 nucleotide sequence: TGTGCCAGCAGCTACCCCCGGGACAGGGGGACGAATGAAAAACTGTTTTTT.